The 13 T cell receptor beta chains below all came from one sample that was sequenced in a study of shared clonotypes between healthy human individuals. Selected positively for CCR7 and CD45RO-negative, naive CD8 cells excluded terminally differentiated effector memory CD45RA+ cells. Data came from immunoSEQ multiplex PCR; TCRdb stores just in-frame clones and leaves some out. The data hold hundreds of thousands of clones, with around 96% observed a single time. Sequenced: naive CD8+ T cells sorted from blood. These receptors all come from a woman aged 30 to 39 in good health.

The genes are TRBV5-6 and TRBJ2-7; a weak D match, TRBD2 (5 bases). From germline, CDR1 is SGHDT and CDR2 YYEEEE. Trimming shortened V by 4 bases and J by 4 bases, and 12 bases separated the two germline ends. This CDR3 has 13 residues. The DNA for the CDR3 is TGTGCCAGCAGCAGCGGCCACGCGTACGAGCAGTACTTC. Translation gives CASSSGHAYEQYF.

As DNA, the CDR3 is TGTGCCAGCAGCCTTAGAGGGGGGGACTACGAGCAGTACTTC. Translated, it gives CASSLRGGDYEQYF. V and J are TRBV13 and TRBJ2-7, with TRBD2 as a possible D gene (7 bases). The CDR3 runs 14 residues. V shed 5 bases and J shed 3 bases, with 14 bases lying between them. CDR1 PRHDT and CDR2 FYEKMQ come from the germline V gene (reference sequence).

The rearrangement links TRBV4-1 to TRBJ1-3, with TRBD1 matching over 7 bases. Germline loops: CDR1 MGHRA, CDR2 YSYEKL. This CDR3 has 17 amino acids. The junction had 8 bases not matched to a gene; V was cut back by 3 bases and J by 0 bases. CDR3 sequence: CASSHGRGPFSGNTIYF. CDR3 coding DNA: TGCGCCAGCAGCCATGGGAGGGGGCCCTTCTCTGGAAACACCATATATTTT.

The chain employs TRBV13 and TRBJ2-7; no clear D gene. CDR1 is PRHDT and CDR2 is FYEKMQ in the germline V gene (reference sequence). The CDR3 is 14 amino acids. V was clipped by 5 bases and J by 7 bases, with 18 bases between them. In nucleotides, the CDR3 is TGTGCCAGCAGCGCGGAAGGGCAGGTTAGGGAGCAGTACTTC. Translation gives CASSAEGQVREQYF. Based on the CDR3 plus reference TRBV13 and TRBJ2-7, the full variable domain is AAGVIQSPRHLIKEKRETATLKCYPIPRHDTVYWYQQGPGQDPQFLISFYEKMQSDKGSIPDRFSAQQFSDYHSELNMSSLELGDSALYFCASSAEGQVREQYFGPGTRLTVT.

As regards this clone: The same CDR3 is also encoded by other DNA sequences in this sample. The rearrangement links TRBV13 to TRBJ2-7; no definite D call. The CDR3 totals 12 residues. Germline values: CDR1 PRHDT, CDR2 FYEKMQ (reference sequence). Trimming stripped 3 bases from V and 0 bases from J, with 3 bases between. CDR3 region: CASSFSSYEQYF. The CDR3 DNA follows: TGTGCCAGCAGCTTCTCCTCCTACGAGCAGTACTTC.

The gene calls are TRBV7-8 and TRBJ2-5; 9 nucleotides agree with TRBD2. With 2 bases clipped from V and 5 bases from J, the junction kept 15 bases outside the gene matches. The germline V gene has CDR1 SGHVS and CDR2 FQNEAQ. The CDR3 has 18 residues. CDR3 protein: CASSLSPRGRGLTETQYF. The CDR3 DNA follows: TGTGCCAGCAGCTTAAGTCCACGCGGGAGGGGGTTGACGGAGACCCAGTACTTC.

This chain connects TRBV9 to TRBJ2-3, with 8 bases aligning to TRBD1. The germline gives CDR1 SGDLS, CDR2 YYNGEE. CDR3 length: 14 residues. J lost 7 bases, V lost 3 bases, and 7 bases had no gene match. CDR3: CASSARDRSNTQYF. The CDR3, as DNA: TGTGCCAGCAGCGCCCGGGACAGGAGTAATACGCAGTATTTT.

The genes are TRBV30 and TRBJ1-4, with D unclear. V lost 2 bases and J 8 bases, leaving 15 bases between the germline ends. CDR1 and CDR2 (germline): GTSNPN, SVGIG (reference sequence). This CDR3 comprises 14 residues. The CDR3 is CAWSSVHSAEKLFF. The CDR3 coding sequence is TGTGCCTGGAGTTCTGTTCACTCCGCGGAAAAACTGTTTTTT.

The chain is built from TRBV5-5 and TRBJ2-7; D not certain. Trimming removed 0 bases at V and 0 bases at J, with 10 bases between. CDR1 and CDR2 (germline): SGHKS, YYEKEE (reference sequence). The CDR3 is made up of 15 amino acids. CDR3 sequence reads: CASSLEPQSSYEQYF. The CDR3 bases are TGTGCCAGCAGCTTGGAACCTCAGAGCTCCTACGAGCAGTACTTC. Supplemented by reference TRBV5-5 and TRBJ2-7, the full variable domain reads DAGVTQSPTHLIKTRGQQVTLRCSPISGHKSVSWYQQVLGQGPQFIFQYYEKEERGRGNFPDRFSARQFPNYSSELNVNALLLGDSALYLCASSLEPQSSYEQYFGPGTRLTVT.

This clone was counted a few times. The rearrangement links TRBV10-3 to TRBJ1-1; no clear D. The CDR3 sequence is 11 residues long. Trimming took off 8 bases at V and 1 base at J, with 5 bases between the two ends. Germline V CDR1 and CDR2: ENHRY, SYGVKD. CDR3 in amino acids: CAILGNTEAFF. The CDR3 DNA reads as TGTGCCATCCTGGGGAACACTGAAGCTTTCTTT.

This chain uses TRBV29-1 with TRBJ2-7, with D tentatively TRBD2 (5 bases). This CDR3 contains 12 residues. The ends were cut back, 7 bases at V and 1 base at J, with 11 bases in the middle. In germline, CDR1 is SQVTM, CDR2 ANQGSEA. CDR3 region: CSATTTSYEQYF. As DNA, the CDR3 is TGCAGCGCCACGACTACGTCCTACGAGCAGTACTTC.

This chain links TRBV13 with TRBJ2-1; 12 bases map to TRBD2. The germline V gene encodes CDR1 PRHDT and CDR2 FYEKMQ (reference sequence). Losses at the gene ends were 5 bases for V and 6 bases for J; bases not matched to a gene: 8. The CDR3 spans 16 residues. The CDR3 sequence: CASSPQGLAGFNEQFF. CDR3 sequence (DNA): TGTGCCAGCAGCCCACAGGGACTAGCGGGTTTCAATGAGCAGTTCTTC.

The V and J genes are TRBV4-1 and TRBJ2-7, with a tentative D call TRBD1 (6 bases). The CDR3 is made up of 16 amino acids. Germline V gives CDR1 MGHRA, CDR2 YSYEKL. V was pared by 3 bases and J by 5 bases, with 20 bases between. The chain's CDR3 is CASSQRLTGPGDEQYF. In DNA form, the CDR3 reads TGCGCCAGCAGCCAGAGACTGACGGGTCCAGGGGACGAGCAGTACTTC.